This T cell receptor (beta chain) was captured by sequencing in a study of blood T cell repertoires in COVID-19. With 7 bases clipped from V and 4 bases from J, the junction kept 7 bases outside the gene matches. The CDR3 is 13 residues long. Germline V lookup: CDR1 MDHEN, CDR2 SYDVKM. Using immunoSEQ multiplex PCR, the repertoire was profiled, and TCRdb retains in-frame clones only, with some absent. The sample carries 150,000 to 200,000 clones, around 86% recorded once. The chain combines TRBV28 with TRBJ2-7; 7 positions match TRBD1. The sequence was collected from a man in his 70s with acute or convalescent COVID-19. Sequenced material: peripheral blood. The CDR3 here is CASKSGQSYEQYF. For the CDR3, the DNA is TGTGCCAGCAAATCGGGACAGAGTTACGAGCAGTACTTC.